The 17 T cell receptor beta chains given below trace back to one sample, sequenced in a study of siplizumab effects on memory and regulatory T cells. Generated by immunoSEQ multiplex PCR, the TCRdb table keeps only in-frame clones and is missing some. The sample lists over 100,000 clones, 90% to 95% seen once, with more than 0.65% in the top ten. The sample taken for sequencing was Tregs sorted from blood. The origin of the receptors is a human donor in good health.

This clone has a single count. The CDR3: CASRRGNTDTQYF. As DNA, the CDR3 is TGTGCCAGCAGGCGGGGGAACACAGATACGCAGTATTTT. The chain recombines TRBV27 with TRBJ2-3; 7 bases fit TRBD2. Germline loops: CDR1 MNHEY, CDR2 SMNVEV (reference sequence). The CDR3 extends over 13 amino acids. V dropped 6 bases and J dropped 2; count of bases not matched to a gene: 2.

The chain has TRBV5-1 and TRBJ2-5; 10 bases are a match to TRBD2. Germline values: CDR1 SGHRS, CDR2 YFSETQ. The CDR3 consists of 16 residues. V trimming: 3 bases; J trimming: 1 base; junction bases outside the gene matches: 6. CDR3 residues: CASSSGTSAFQETQYF. The CDR3 DNA reads TGCGCCAGCAGCTCGGGGACTAGCGCGTTCCAAGAGACCCAGTACTTC.

This chain uses TRBV6-5 with TRBJ2-2, with a tentative D call TRBD1 (6 bases). The CDR3 covers 13 residues. Trimming cost V 8 bases and J 9 bases, with 16 bases left between them. CDR1 is MNHEY, CDR2 SVGAGI, per germline. CDR3 protein: CASGTGPDRELFF. CDR3 DNA: TGTGCCAGCGGAACAGGGCCAGACCGGGAGCTGTTTTTT.

The chain uses TRBV18 and TRBJ1-2; D not certain. V was cut by 2 bases and J by 7 bases, with 17 bases left in between. Germline CDR1 is KGHSH and CDR2 is LQKENI. The CDR3 totals 15 residues. The CDR3 DNA reads TGTGCCAGCTCACCAGCTAGACTAACAGCGGGTGGCTACACCTTC. It is translated as CASSPARLTAGGYTF.

The rearrangement links TRBV4-2 to TRBJ1-4; 9 nucleotides agree with TRBD1. This CDR3 has 16 amino acids. With V trimmed by 3 bases and J by 8 bases, 10 bases remained unmatched. The germline CDR1 and CDR2 sequences are LGHNA and YNFKEQ. The CDR3 here is CASSHALGQGQEKLFF. CDR3 DNA: TGTGCCAGCAGCCATGCTTTGGGACAGGGTCAAGAAAAACTGTTTTTT.

The table lists this clone with a count of one. The chain joins TRBV20-1 to TRBJ2-2, with D unresolved. This CDR3 is built from 11 residues. Germline CDR1 reads DFQATT; CDR2 reads SNEGSKA (reference sequence). V lost 0 bases to trimming and J lost 5 bases, with 1 base between them. The CDR3 coding sequence is TGCAGTGCTAGAGAGACCGGGGAGCTGTTTTTT. Protein: CSARETGELFF.

J is TRBJ1-1 and V is TRBV7-2, with TRBD1 identical over 7 bases. The CDR3 is made up of 13 amino acids. The junction had 2 bases not matched to a gene; V was cut back by 6 bases and J by 1 base. CDR1 is SGHTA and CDR2 is FQGNSA in the germline V gene. DNA for the CDR3: TGTGCCAGCAGACGACAGGGGAACACTGAAGCTTTCTTT. Protein product: CASRRQGNTEAFF.

The chain combines TRBV28 with TRBJ1-6, with unresolved D. Germline loops: CDR1 MDHEN, CDR2 SYDVKM. V lost 7 bases to trimming and J lost 0 bases, with 13 bases between them. The CDR3 is 16 amino acids. DNA for the CDR3: TGTGCCAGCACCGAGGTAGCGGGCTCCTATAATTCACCCCTCCACTTT. This gives the protein CASTEVAGSYNSPLHF.

This rearrangement joins TRBV18 to TRBJ1-2; 9 bases align to TRBD1. Germline assignment: CDR1 KGHSH and CDR2 LQKENI. There are 15 residues in the CDR3. With 2 bases clipped from V and 9 bases from J, the junction kept 10 bases outside the gene matches. The DNA of the CDR3 is TGTGCCAGCTCACCATTGGGACAGGGATCGATGCGCTACACCTTC. It codes for CASSPLGQGSMRYTF.

The chain uses TRBV5-4 and TRBJ1-2, with D maybe TRBD1 (6 bases). The CDR3 runs to 14 residues. V gave up 6 bases and J gave up 3 bases, with 15 bases separating them. Per the germline V gene, CDR1 is SGHNT and CDR2 is YYREEE (reference sequence). The CDR3, as DNA: TGTGCCAGCAACGTTCAGGGGACACACTATGGCTACACCTTC. It translates to CASNVQGTHYGYTF.

V usage is TRBV9 and J usage is TRBJ2-2, with D possibly matching TRBD2 (6 bases). V shed 4 bases and J shed 9 bases, with 19 bases lying between them. Germline V CDR1 and CDR2: SGDLS, YYNGEE. CDR3 length: 15 residues. The CDR3 reads CASSRVVAGPRELFF. Written as DNA, the CDR3 is TGTGCCAGCAGCCGAGTTGTGGCGGGACCGCGGGAGCTGTTTTTT. The entire variable domain, with the rest obtained from reference TRBV9 and TRBJ2-2, is as follows: DSGVTQTPKHLITATGQRVTLRCSPRSGDLSVYWYQQSLDQGLQFLIQYYNGEERAKGNILERFSAQQFPDLHSELNLSSLELGDSALYFCASSRVVAGPRELFFGEGSRLTVL.

This clone has only one observation. The chain links TRBV5-1 to TRBJ1-2; D call uncertain. The CDR3 extends over 12 amino acids. Germline V gene sequence: CDR1 SGHRS, CDR2 YFSETQ. Trimming took off 1 base at V and 8 bases at J, with 9 bases between the two ends. This chain's CDR3 is CASSLNSEGYTF. In DNA form, the CDR3 reads TGCGCCAGCAGCTTGAACAGTGAAGGCTACACCTTC.

Only one count was recorded for this clone. The CDR3 nucleotides read TGTGCCAGCAGACCTACCGTGACACTTGAGCAGTTCTTC. Encoded protein: CASRPTVTLEQFF. The J gene is TRBJ2-1, the V gene TRBV6-5; D unresolved. V was clipped by 6 bases and J by 9 bases, with 15 bases between them. The CDR3 loop spans 13 amino acids. CDR1 is MNHEY, CDR2 SVGAGI, per germline.

The rearrangement links TRBV5-1 to TRBJ2-2; 10 bases line up with TRBD2. The ends lost 0 bases at V and 8 bases at J; junction bases unmatched: 7. This CDR3 has 16 residues. Germline V lookup: CDR1 SGHRS, CDR2 YFSETQ. In nucleotides, the CDR3 is TGCGCCAGCAGCTTGGGCCTAGCGGGAGTAACTGGGGAGCTGTTTTTT. Translated: CASSLGLAGVTGELFF.

The genes are TRBV2 and TRBJ1-6, with 8 bases aligning to TRBD1. The V gene end was trimmed by 6 bases and the J gene end by 6 bases; junction bases not matched to a gene: 4. In germline, CDR1 is SNHLY, CDR2 FYNNEI. The CDR3 has 14 amino acids. This CDR3 reads CASSLGQGNSPLHF. As DNA, the CDR3 is TGTGCCAGCAGCCTCGGACAGGGTAATTCACCCCTCCACTTT.

V is TRBV27 and J is TRBJ1-2; 7 nucleotides agree with TRBD1. The V and J ends lost 6 bases and 6 bases, in that order; junction bases with no gene match: 22. CDR1 is MNHEY, CDR2 SMNVEV, per germline (reference sequence). The CDR3 runs 18 residues. In DNA, the CDR3 is TGTGCCAGCAGCGGAAACAGGGGCTTCCAAAGCGGGAGCAATGGCTACACCTTC. Amino acid sequence: CASSGNRGFQSGSNGYTF.

This chain joins TRBV18 and TRBJ2-7; a weak D match, TRBD1 (6 bases). This CDR3 has 15 residues. V dropped 2 bases and J dropped 7 bases, with 18 bases sitting between them. The germline gives CDR1 KGHSH, CDR2 LQKENI. The CDR3 is CASSPAGAIQLEQYF. The CDR3 coding sequence is TGTGCCAGCTCACCAGCAGGGGCCATCCAATTGGAGCAGTACTTC.